Described below is a single T cell receptor (beta chain) sequence and its context. CDR3 length equals 15 residues. Germline V gene sequence: CDR1 SGDLS, CDR2 YYNGEE. Trimming pared 0 bases from V and 6 bases from J, leaving 14 bases between. The entry originates in a study of blood T cell repertoires in COVID-19. Some clones are missing from TCRdb's copy, which holds only in-frame ones; the method was immunoSEQ multiplex PCR. The sample carries roughly 320,000 clones, 85% to 90% recorded once. Seattle patients were enrolled while actively infected and followed longitudinally. The sample was peripheral blood. V usage is TRBV9 and J usage is TRBJ2-3, with a possible D match to TRBD1 (5 bases). The clonotype originates from a woman between 25 and 40 years old with COVID-19, enrolled during active disease. CDR3 residues: CASSVGGGQRDTQYF. The CDR3 DNA reads TGTGCCAGCAGCGTAGGAGGCGGACAAAGGGATACGCAGTATTTT.